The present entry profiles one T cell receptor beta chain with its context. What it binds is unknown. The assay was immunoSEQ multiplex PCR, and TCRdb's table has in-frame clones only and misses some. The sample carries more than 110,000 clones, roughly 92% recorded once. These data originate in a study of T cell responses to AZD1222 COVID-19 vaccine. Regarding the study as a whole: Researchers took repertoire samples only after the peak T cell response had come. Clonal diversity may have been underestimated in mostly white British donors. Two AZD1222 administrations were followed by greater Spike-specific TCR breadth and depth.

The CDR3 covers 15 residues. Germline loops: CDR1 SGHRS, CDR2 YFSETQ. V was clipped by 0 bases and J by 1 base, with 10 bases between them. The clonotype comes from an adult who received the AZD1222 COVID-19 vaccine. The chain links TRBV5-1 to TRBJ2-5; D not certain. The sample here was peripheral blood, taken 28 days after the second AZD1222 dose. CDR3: CASSLVTAPQETQYF. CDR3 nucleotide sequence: TGCGCCAGCAGCTTGGTTACGGCCCCCCAAGAGACCCAGTACTTC.